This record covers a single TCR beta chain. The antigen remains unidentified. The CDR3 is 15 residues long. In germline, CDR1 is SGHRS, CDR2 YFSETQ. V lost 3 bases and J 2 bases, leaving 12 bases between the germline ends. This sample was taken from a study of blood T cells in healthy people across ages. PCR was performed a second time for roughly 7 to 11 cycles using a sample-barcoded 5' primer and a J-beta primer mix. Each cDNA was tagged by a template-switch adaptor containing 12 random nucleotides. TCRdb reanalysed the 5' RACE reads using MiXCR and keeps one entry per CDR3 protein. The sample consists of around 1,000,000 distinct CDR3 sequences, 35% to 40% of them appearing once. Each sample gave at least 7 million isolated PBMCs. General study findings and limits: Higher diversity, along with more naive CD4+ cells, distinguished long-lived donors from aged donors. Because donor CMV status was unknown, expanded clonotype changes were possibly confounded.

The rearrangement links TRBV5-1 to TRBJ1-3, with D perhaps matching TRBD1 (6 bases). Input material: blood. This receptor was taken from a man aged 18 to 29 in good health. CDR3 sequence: CASSSAGATGNTIYF. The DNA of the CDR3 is TGCGCCAGCAGCTCAGCAGGGGCTACTGGAAACACCATATATTTT.